This T cell receptor (beta chain) comes out of a study of T cells in Graves' hyperthyroidism and ophthalmopathy. Patients showing uncontrolled infection, other autoimmune disease, pregnancy or lactation were ineligible. Amplification targeted TCR beta CDR3 regions from RNA transcripts. Initially, a first-round RT-PCR of the TCR CDR3 employed the HTBI primer set. TCRdb called the multiplex PCR reads again in MiXCR, with one record for every CDR3 protein. The repertoire includes approximately 600,000 distinct CDR3 sequences, 14% of them detected once, and over 6% sits in the top ten. At least ten counts were recorded for this clonotype. Trimming pared 4 bases from V and 1 base from J, leaving 15 bases between. The CDR3 extends over 17 amino acids. Germline CDR1 KGHDR, CDR2 SFDVKD.

Sequenced: blood. The TCR comes from a woman between 18 and 29 years old with Graves' ophthalmopathy. The chain joins TRBV24-1 to TRBJ1-4, with a tentative D call TRBD1 (5 bases). CDR3 in DNA: TGTGCCACCAGTGACCGCCGGGACGGAAGAACTAATGAAAAACTGTTTTTT. It encodes CATSDRRDGRTNEKLFF.